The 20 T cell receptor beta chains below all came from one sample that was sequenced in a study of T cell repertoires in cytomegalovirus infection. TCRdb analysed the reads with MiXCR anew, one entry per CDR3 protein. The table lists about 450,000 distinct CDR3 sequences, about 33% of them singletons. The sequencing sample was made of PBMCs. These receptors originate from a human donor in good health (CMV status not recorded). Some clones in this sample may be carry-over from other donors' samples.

CDR3 sequence reads: CASGGNYNEQFF. CDR3 bases: TGTGCCAGCGGGGGGAACTACAATGAGCAGTTCTTC. The chain links TRBV19 to TRBJ2-1, with 7 nucleotides matching TRBD2. From germline, CDR1 is LNHDA and CDR2 SQIVND (reference sequence). The CDR3 runs to 12 residues. The ends lost 9 bases at V and 3 bases at J; junction bases unmatched: 2.

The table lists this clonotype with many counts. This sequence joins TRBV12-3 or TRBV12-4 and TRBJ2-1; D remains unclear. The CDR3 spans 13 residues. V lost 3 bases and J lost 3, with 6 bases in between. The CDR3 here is CASSLSGYNEQFF. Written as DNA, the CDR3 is TGTGCCAGCAGTTTGTCCGGCTACAATGAGCAGTTCTTC.

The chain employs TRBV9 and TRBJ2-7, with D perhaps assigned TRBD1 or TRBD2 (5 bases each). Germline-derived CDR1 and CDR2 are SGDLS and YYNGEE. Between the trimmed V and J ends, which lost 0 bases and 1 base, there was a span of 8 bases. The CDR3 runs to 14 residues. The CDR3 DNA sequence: TGTGCCAGCAGCGTAGGGGACGGTTCCTACGAGCAGTACTTC. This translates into CASSVGDGSYEQYF.

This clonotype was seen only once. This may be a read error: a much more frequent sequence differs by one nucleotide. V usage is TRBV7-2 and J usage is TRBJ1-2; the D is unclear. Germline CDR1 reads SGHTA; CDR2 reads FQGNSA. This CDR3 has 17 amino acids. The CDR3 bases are TGTGCCAGCAGCCCCCGGGGTCCAGGCCCATTGAAGAATGGCTCCACCTTC. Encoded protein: CASSPRGPGPLKNGSTF.

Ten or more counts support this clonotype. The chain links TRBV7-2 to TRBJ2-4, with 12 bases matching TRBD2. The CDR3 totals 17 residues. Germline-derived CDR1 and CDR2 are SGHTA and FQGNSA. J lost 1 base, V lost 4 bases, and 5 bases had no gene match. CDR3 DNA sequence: TGTGCCAGCAGCTCACGGACTAGCGGGGTCGCCAAAAACATTCAGTACTTC. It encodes CASSSRTSGVAKNIQYF.

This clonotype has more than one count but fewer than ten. Here the CDR3 reads CASSLVVGGQETQYF. Here the CDR3 DNA reads TGTGCCAGCAGCTTAGTCGTGGGGGGCCAAGAGACCCAGTACTTC. The V call is TRBV7-6, the J call TRBJ2-5; a weak D match, TRBD2 (6 bases). The germline CDR1 and CDR2 sequences are SGHVS and FNYEAQ. V was trimmed by 1 base and J by 1 base, leaving 10 bases between them. The CDR3 contains 15 residues.

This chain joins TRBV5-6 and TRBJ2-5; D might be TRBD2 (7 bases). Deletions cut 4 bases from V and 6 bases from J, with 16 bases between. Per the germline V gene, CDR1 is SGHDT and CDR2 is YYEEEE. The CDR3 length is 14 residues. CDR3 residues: CASSRRGGEKTQYF. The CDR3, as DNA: TGTGCCAGCAGCCGGCGAGGGGGGGAAAAGACCCAGTACTTC.

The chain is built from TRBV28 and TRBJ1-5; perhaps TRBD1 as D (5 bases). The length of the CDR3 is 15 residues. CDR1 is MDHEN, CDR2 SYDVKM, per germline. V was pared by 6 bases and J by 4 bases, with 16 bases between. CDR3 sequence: CASRHGHLVNQPQHF. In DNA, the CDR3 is TGTGCCAGCAGGCATGGACACTTGGTAAATCAGCCCCAGCATTTT. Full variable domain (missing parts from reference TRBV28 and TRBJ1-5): DVKVTQSSRYLVKRTGEKVFLECVQDMDHENMFWYRQDPGLGLRLIYFSYDVKMKEKGDIPEGYSVSREKKERFSLILESASTNQTSMYLCASRHGHLVNQPQHFGDGTRLSIL.

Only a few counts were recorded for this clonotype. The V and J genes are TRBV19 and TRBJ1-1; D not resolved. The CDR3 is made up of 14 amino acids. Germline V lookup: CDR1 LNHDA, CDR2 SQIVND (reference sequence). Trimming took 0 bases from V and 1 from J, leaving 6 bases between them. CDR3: CASSIDWANTEAFF. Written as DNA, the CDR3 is TGTGCCAGTAGTATAGACTGGGCGAACACTGAAGCTTTCTTT.

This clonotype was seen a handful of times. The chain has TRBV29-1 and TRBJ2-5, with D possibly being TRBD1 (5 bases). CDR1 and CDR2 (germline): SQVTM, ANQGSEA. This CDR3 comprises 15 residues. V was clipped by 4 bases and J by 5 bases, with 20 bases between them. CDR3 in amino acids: CSVVLIEQGGETQYF. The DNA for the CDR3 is TGCAGCGTTGTTTTAATCGAGCAGGGTGGGGAGACCCAGTACTTC.

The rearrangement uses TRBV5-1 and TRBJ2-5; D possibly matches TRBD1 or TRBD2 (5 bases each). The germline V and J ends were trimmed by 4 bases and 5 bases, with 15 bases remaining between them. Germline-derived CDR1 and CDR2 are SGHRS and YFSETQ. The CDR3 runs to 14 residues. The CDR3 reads CASSPGTEVETQYF. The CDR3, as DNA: TGCGCCAGCAGCCCCGGGACCGAAGTGGAGACCCAGTACTTC.

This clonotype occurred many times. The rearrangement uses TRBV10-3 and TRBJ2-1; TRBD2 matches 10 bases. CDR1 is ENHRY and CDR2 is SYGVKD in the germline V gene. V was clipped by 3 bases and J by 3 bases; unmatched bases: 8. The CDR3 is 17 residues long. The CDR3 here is CAISEPTSGTLYNEQFF. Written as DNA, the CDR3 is TGTGCCATCAGTGAACCCACTAGCGGGACTCTCTACAATGAGCAGTTCTTC.

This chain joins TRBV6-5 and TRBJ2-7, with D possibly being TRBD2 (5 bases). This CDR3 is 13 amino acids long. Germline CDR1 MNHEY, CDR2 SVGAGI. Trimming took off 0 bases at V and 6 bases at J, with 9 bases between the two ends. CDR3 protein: CASSYSPAGEQYF. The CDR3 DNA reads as TGTGCCAGCAGTTACTCACCGGCGGGCGAGCAGTACTTC.

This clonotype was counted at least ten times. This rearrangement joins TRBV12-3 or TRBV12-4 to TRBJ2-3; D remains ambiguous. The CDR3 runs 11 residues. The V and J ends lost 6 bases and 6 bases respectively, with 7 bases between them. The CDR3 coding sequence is TGTGCCAGCAGACAAACTGATACGCAGTATTTT. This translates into CASRQTDTQYF.

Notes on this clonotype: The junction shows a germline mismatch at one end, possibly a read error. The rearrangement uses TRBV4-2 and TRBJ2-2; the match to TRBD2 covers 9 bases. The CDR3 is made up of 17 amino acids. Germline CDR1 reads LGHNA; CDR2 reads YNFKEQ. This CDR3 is CSSSQDLAGRHTGELFF. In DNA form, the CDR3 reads TGTTCCAGCAGCCAAGACCTAGCGGGGAGGCACACCGGGGAGCTGTTTTTT.

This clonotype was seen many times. CDR3 loop: CASSPGTGDDTEAFF. CDR3 in DNA: TGTGCCAGCAGCCCCGGGACAGGGGACGACACTGAAGCTTTCTTT. The chain combines TRBV7-2 with TRBJ1-1; 10 positions match TRBD1. Germline V gene sequence: CDR1 SGHTA, CDR2 FQGNSA. This CDR3 is 15 amino acids long. V was pared by 5 bases and J by 3 bases, with 6 bases of the junction left unmatched.

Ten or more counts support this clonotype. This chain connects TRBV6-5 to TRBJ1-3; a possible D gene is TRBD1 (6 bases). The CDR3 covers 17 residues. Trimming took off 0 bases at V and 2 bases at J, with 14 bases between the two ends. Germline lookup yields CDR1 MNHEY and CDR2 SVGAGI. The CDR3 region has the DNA TGTGCCAGCAGTTACTCGCCGAGGGGGGCGCCTGGAAACACCATATATTTT. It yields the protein CASSYSPRGAPGNTIYF.

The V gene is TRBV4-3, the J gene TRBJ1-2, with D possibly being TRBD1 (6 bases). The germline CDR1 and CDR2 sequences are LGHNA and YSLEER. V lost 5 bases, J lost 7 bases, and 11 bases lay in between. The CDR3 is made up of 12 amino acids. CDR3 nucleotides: TGCGCCAGCAGCAATACAGGGTTTGGCTACACCTTC. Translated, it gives CASSNTGFGYTF.

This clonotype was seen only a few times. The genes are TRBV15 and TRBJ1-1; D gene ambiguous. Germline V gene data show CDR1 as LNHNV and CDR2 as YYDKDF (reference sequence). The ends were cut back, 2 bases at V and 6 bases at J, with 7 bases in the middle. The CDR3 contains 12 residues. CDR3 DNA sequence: TGTGCCACCAGCAGACTTGTGTCTGAAGCTTTCTTT. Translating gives CATSRLVSEAFF.

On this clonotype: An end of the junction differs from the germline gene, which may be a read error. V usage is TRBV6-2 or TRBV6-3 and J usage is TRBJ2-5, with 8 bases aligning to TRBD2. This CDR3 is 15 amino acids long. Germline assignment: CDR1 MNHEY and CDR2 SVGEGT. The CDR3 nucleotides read TGTGCCAGCAGTGACTCGTCGGGGGGGACAGAGACCCAGTACTTC. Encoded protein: CASSDSSGGTETQYF.